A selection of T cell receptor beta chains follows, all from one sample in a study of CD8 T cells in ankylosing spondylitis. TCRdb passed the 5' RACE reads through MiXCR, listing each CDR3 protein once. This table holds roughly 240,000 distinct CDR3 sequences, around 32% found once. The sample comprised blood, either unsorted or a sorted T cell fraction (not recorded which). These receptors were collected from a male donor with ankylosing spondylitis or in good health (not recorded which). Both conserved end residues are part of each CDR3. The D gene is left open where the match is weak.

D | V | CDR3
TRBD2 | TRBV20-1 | CSARDVGSGGANEQFF
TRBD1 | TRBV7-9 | CASSPARTGGEQYF
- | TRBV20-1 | CSASQPSDEQYF
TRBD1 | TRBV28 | CASSSPRDRGRDTQYF
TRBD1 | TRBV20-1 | CSAPDRQRGEQYF
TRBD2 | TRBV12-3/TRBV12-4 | CASSLGRVWNEQFF
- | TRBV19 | CASTMAGEYGYTF
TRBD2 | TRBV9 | CASSVVAGGPGTQYF
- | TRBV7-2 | CASRSRFGGEQFF
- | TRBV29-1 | CSVEKLFGGGYTF
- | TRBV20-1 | CSARDRRGVGFGEQYF
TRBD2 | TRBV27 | CASSFLGGDPTDTQYF
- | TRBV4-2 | CASSQDGGRGEQYF
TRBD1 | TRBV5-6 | CASSLEQGPYEQYF
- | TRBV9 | CASSAPAAQETQYF
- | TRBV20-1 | CSARENTEAFF
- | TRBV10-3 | CAIQAGGGTNNEQFF
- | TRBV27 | CASSLLSAPGRGTDTQYF
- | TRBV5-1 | CASTPRARSTDTQYF
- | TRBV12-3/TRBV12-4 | CASSRTGTIETQYF
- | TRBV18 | CASSMGRPYNEQFF
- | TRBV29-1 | CSVGENPGGKYEQFF
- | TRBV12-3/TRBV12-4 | CASSPGPTQYF
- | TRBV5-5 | CASSFERVNEQFF
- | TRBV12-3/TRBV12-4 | CASSLRAVNTEAFF
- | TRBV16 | CASSHRDRYYEQYF
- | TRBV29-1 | CSHREPADTQYF
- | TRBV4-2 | CASSQVATATEAFF
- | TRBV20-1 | CSDRAGTGSRDNQPQHF
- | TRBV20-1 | CSARGALQNNEQFF
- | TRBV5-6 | CASSLPGGLSTDTQYF
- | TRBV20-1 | CSAAEDRGADTQYF
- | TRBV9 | CASSVEWGNLNTGELFF
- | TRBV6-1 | CASSRMWADTQYF
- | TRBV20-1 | CSARFDAEINYGYTF
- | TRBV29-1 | CSVDEGANYGYTF
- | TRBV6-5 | CASTSYSYEQYF
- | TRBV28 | CASSNRRKWADTQYF
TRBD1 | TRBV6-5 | CASSYPAGTGVPNYGYTF
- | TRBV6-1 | CAAWTGSYNEQFF
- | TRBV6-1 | CASSPTGTPSYEQYF
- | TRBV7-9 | CASSLGTGRRTEAFF
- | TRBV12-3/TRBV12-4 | CASSFSLEGETQYF
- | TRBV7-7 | CAVGKINTDTQYF
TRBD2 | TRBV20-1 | CSAFLAGGASETQYF
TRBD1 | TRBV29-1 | CSALTMGQGAYGYTF
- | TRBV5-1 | CASSSANTGELFF
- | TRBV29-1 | CSVDKIQRSVGTQYF
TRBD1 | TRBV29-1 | CSVEEGQGTYEQYF
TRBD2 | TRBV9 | CASSSGRGVRYEQYF
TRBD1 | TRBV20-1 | CSAITSRQAGGLDTQYF
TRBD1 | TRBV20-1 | CSASSSGQGKNIQYF
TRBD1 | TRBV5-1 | CASSETGTTYNEQFF
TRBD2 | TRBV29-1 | CSVDLADTDTQYF
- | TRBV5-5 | CASSFNVENWYGYTF
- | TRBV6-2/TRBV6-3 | CASTPGDIYNEQFF
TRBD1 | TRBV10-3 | CAVTDRATYEQYF
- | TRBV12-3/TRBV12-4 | CASRVGDEKLFF
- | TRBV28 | CCTSATNEKLFF
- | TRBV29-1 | CSVTQGGGEQYF